The sequence of this TCR beta chain was determined in a study of cytomegalovirus exposure and HLA in healthy donors. Germline V gene lookup returns CDR1 SNHLY and CDR2 FYNNEI. CDR3 length equals 15 residues. The V end was cut by 5 bases, the J end by 2 bases, with 10 bases between. PCR amplification relied on 60 Vbeta primers (plus 13 Jbeta primers). Here immunoSEQ multiplex PCR was the method, and the copy in TCRdb shows in-frame clones only, minus some. The table has tens of thousands of clones, roughly 80% seen once. On this clone itself: Its matching antigen is unknown.

Study-level points and caveats: Sequencing artifact likely explains a cluster of highly shared sequence variants. A later analysis associated approximately 17,000 TCR beta sequences with HLA alleles at a 0.05 false discovery rate.

The receptor was derived from a woman aged 30 to 39 in good health and CMV-seropositive. Sequenced input: PBMCs. The V gene is TRBV2, the J gene TRBJ2-6; possibly TRBD1 for D (5 bases). The DNA for the CDR3 is TGTGCCAGCAGTATCCAGGGAACTGGGGCCAACGTCCTGACTTTC. Translating gives CASSIQGTGANVLTF. The full variable domain, completed using reference TRBV2 and TRBJ2-6, is EPEVTQTPSHQVTQMGQEVILRCVPISNHLYFYWYRQILGQKVEFLVSFYNNEISEKSEIFDDQFSVERPDGSNFTLKIRSTKLEDSAMYFCASSIQGTGANVLTFGAGSRLTVL.